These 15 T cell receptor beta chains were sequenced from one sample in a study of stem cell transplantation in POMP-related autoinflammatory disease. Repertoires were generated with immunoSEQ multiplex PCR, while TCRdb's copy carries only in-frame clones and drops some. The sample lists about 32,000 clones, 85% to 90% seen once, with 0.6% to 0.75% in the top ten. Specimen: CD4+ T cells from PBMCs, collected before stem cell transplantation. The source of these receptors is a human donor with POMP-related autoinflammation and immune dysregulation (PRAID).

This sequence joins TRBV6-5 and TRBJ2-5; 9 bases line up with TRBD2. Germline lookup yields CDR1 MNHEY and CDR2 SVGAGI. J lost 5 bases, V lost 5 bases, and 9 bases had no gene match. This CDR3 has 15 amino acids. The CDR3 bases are TGTGCCAGCAGTCGGTTGCGGGGGGGCGGGGAGACCCAGTACTTC. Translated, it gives CASSRLRGGGETQYF.

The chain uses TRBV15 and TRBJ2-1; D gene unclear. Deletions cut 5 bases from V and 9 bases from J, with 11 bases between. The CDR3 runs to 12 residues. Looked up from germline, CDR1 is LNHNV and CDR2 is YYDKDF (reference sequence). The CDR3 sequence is CATSGVSREQFF. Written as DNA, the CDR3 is TGTGCCACCAGCGGGGTCTCGCGTGAGCAGTTCTTC.

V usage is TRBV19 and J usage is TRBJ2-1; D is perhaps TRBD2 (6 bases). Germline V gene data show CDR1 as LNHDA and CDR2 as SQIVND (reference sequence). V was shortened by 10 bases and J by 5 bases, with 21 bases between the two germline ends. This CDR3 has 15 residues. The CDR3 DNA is TGTGCCATTTGGGTGGGGTCTAGCGCCCACAATGAGCAGTTCTTC. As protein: CAIWVGSSAHNEQFF.

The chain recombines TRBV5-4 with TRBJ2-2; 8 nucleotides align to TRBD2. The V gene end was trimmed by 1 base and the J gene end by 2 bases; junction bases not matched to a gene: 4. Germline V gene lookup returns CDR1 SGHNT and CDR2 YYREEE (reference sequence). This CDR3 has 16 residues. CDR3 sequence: CASSLRLASNTGELFF. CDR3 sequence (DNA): TGTGCCAGCAGCTTGCGACTAGCGAGCAACACCGGGGAGCTGTTTTTT.

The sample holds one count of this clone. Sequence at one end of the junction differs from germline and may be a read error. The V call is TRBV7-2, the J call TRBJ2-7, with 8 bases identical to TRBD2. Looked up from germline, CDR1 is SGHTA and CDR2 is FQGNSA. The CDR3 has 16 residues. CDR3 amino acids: CASTLREGLGAYEQYF. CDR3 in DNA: TGTGCCAGCACCTTACGGGAGGGCCTAGGAGCCTACGAGCAGTACTTC.

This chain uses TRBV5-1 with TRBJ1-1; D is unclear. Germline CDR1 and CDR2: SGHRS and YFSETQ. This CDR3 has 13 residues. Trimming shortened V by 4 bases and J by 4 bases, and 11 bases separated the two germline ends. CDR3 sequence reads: CASSPLGGTEAFF. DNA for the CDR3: TGCGCCAGCAGCCCCCTTGGCGGCACTGAAGCTTTCTTT.

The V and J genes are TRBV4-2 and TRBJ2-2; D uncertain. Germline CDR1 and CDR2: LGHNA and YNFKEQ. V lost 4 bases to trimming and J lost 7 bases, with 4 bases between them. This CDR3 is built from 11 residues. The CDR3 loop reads CASSLVGELFF. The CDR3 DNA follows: TGTGCCAGCAGCCTGGTCGGGGAGCTGTTTTTT.

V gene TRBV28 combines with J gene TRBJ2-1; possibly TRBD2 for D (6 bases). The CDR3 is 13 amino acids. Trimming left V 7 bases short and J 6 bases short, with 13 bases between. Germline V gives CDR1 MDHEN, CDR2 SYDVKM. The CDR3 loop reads CASTYQGGNEQFF. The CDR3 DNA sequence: TGTGCCAGCACCTACCAGGGAGGCAATGAGCAGTTCTTC.

CDR3 protein: CASSLRGPSNTEAFF. The CDR3 DNA sequence: TGTGCCAGCAGCTTAAGAGGGCCTTCAAACACTGAAGCTTTCTTT. The chain links TRBV7-2 to TRBJ1-1, with D hard to call. The CDR3 totals 15 residues. Germline V gene sequence: CDR1 SGHTA, CDR2 FQGNSA. V gave up 2 bases and J gave up 2 bases, with 12 bases separating them.

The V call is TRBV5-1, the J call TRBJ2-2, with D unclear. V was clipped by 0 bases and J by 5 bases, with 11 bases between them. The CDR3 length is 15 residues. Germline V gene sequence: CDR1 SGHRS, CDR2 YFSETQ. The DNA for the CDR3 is TGCGCCAGCAGCTTGGCCGGCGATTGGACCGGGGAGCTGTTTTTT. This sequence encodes CASSLAGDWTGELFF.

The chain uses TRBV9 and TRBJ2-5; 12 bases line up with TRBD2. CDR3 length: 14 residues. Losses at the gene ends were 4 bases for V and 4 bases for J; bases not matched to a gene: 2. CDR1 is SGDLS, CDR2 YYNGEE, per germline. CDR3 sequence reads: CASSRGLAGETQYF. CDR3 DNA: TGTGCCAGCAGCCGGGGACTAGCGGGAGAGACCCAGTACTTC.

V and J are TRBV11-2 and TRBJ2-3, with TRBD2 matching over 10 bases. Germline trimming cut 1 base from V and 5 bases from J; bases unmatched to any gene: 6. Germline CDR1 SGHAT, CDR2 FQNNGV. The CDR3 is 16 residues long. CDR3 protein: CASSLVRAGGKDTQYF. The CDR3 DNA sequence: TGTGCCAGCAGCTTAGTGCGAGCGGGAGGGAAAGATACGCAGTATTTT.

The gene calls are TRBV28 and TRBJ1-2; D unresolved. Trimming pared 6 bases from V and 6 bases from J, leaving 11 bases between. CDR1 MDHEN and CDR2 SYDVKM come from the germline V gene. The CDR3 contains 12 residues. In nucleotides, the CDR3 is TGTGCCAGCAGCTCCCCTTGGGATGGCTACACCTTC. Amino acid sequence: CASSSPWDGYTF.

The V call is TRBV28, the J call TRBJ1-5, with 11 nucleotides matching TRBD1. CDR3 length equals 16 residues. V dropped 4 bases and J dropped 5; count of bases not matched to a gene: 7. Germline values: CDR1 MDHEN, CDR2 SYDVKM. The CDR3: CASSSRGDRGDQPQHF. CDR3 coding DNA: TGTGCCAGCAGTTCGCGCGGGGACAGGGGGGATCAGCCCCAGCATTTT.

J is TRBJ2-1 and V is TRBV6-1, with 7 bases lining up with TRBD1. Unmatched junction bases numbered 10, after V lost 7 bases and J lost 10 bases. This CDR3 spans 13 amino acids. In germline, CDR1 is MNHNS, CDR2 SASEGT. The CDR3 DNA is TGTGCCAGCAAAGCAACAGGGGTGTCGGAGCAGTTCTTC. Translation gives CASKATGVSEQFF.